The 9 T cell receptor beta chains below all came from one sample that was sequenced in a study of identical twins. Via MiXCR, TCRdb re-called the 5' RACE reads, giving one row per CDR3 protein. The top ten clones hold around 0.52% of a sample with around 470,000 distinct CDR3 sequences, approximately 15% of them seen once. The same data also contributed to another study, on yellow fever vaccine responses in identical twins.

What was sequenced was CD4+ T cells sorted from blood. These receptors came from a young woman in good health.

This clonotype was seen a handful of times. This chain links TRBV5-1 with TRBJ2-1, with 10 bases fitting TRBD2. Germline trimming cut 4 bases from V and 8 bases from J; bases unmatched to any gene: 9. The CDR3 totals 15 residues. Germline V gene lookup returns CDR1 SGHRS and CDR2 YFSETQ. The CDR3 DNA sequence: TGCGCCAGCAGCCTTGCCGGGACTAGCGTACATGAGCAGTTCTTC. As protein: CASSLAGTSVHEQFF.

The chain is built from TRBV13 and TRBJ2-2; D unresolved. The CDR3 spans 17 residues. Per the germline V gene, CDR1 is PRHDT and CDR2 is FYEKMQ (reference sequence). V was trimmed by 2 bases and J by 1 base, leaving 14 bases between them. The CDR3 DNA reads TGTGCCAGCAGCTTATCTGCAGGAGTACGGAACACCGGGGAGCTGTTTTTT. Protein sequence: CASSLSAGVRNTGELFF.

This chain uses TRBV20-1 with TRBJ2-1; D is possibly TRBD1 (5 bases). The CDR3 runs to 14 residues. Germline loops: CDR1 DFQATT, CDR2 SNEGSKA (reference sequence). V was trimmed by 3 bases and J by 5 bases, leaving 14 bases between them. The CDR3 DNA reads TGCAGTGCTAGCAGCCCAGGGCGGAACAATGAGCAGTTCTTC. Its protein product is CSASSPGRNNEQFF.

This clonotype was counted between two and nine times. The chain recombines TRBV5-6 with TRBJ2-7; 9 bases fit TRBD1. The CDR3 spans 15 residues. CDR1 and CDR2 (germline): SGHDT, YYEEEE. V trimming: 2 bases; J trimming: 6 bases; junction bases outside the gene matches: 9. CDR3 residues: CASSFWDRVEGEQYF. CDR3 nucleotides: TGTGCCAGCAGCTTCTGGGACAGGGTGGAAGGCGAGCAGTACTTC.

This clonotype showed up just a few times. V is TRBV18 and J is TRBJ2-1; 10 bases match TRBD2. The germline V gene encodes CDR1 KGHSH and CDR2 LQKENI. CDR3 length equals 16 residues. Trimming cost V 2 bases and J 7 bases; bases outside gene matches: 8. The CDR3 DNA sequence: TGTGCCAGCTCACCAGTTGCGACTAGCGGGCCTAATGAGCAGTTCTTC. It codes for CASSPVATSGPNEQFF. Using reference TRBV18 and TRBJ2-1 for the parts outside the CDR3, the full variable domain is NAGVMQNPRHLVRRRGQEARLRCSPMKGHSHVYWYRQLPEEGLKFMVYLQKENIIDESGMPKERFSAEFPKEGPSILRIQQVVRGDSAAYFCASSPVATSGPNEQFFGPGTRLTVL.

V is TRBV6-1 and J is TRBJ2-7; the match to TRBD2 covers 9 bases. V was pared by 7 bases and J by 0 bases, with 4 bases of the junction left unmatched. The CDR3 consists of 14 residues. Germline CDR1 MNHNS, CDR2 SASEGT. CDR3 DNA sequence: TGTGCCAGCAAAAATAGCGGGAGCTCCTACGAGCAGTACTTC. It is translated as CASKNSGSSYEQYF.

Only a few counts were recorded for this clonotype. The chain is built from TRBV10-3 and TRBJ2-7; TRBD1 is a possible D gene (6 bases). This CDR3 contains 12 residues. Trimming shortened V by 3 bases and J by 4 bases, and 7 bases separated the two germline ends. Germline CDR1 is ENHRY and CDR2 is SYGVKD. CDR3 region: CAISDQGYEQYF. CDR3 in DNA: TGTGCCATCAGTGATCAGGGGTACGAGCAGTACTTC.

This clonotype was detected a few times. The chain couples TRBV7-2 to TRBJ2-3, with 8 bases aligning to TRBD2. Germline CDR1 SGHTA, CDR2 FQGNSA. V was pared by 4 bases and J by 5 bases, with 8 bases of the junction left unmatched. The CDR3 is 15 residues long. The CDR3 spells CASSSGGGRQDTQYF. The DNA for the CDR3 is TGTGCCAGCAGCTCCGGGGGGGGCCGTCAAGATACGCAGTATTTT.

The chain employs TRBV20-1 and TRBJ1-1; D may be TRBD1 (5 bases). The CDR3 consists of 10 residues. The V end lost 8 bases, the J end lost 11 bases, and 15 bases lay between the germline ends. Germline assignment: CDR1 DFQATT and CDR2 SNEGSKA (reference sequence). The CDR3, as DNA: TGCAGTTTTTCGAGAAAGGGGGCTTTCTTT. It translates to CSFSRKGAFF.